The following is a T cell receptor (beta chain) sequence with its context. Trimming pared 0 bases from V and 4 bases from J, leaving 16 bases between. Germline values: CDR1 MNHEY, CDR2 SVGAGI. The CDR3 is made up of 16 amino acids. These data come from a study of blood T cell repertoires in COVID-19. Study summary: The study drew acute and convalescent COVID-19 samples from the United States, Italy and Spain. T cells, B-cell-depleted T cells, or PBMCs supplied cDNA or gDNA.

Authors' methods: Scientists estimated how many nucleated cells there were by amplifying reference gene primers. Here immunoSEQ multiplex PCR was the method, and the copy in TCRdb shows in-frame clones only, minus some. V and J calls and clone size are given by that table; D and trimming were obtained from the DNA. Among 130,000 or so clones, more than 70% were seen once, and the ten largest hold 1.4%. The source is a man in his sixties with acute or convalescent COVID-19. Input material: peripheral blood. This rearrangement joins TRBV6-5 to TRBJ2-7; tentative D call: TRBD2 (7 bases). The CDR3 DNA follows: TGTGCCAGCAGTTACTCTGTCGCGCGGGGGCTTTACGAGCAGTACTTC. It encodes CASSYSVARGLYEQYF.